One TCR beta chain is described in this entry. After removal of 4 bases from V and 8 bases from J, the junction contained 5 bases not matched to a gene. In germline, CDR1 is SSHAT, CDR2 FNYEAQ (reference sequence). This CDR3 has 13 residues. Assay execution proceeded at the deep level. This table comes from immunoSEQ multiplex PCR, and its TCRdb copy is limited to in-frame clones, with some not included. The table shows about 1.5 million clones, with more than 95% occurring only once. This sample was taken from a study of shared clonotypes between healthy human individuals. Study-wide context: Donors had three CD4 naive, three CD4 memory, two CD8 naive and one CD8 memory plate apiece.

Caucasian adults living in Nashville, Tennessee, provided all samples. The origin of this receptor is a man aged 25-40 years in good health. This chain links TRBV7-7 with TRBJ2-3; 8 bases match TRBD2. The specimen sequenced was naive CD4+ T cells sorted from blood. As to subset: CD45RA+ positively selected. The CDR3 region is CASSSGRGVTQYF. The CDR3 region has the DNA TGTGCCAGCAGCTCCGGGAGGGGGGTTACGCAGTATTTT.